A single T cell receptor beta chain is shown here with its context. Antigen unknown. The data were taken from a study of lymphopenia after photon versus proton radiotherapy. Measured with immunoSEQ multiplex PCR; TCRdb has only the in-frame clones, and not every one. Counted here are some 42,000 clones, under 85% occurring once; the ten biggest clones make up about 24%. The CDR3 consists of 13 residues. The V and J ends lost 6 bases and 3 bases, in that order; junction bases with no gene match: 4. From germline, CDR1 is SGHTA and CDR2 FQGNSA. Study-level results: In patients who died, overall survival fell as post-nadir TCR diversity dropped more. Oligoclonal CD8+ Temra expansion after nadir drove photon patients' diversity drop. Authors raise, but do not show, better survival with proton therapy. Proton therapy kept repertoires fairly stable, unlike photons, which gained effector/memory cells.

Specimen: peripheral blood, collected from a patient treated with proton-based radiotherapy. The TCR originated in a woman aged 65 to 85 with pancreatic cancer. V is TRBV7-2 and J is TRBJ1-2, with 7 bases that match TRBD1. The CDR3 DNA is TGTGCCAGCAGGTCCCAGGGGGACTATGGCTACACCTTC. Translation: CASRSQGDYGYTF.